This paragraph reports one TCR beta chain. Antigen specificity is unknown. The germline gives CDR1 MNHNS, CDR2 SASEGT. CDR3 size: 13 residues. V lost 6 bases and J lost 1; bases outside the gene matches: 1. The repertoire was sequenced with immunoSEQ multiplex PCR; TCRdb's copy has only in-frame clones and lacks some. This table holds around 720,000 clones, 60% to 75% found once. This record comes from a study of shared clonotypes between healthy human individuals. Broader study findings: What naive subsets generally showed was a larger estimated richness than memory subsets showed.

Every one of the donors was a Caucasian adult that lived in Nashville, Tennessee. The V and J genes are TRBV6-1 and TRBJ2-3; 7 bases are a match to TRBD2. The sequencing sample was made of memory CD4+ T cells sorted from blood. Subset here: CD45RA-negative fraction. The TCR comes from a woman under 40 in good health. The DNA of the CDR3 is TGTGCCAGCAGGGCGGGAGGCACAGATACGCAGTATTTT. Protein: CASRAGGTDTQYF.